Listed below are T cell receptor beta chains from one sample, sequenced in a study of T cells expressing NK-cell markers. TCRdb re-called the 5' RACE reads and shows each CDR3 protein once, DNA omitted. This sample contains roughly 390,000 distinct CDR3 sequences. Source material: blood T cells: a sorted CD56 or NKG2C T cell subset, CD4+ or CD8+ T cells, or bulk PBMC T cells (not recorded which). All receptors derive from a woman between 45 and 60 years old in good health. Each CDR3 is given with its conserved first and last residue.

j_gene: TRBJ2-5; v_gene: TRBV20-1; CDR3aa: CSARRGFAGAETQYF
j_gene: TRBJ2-1; v_gene: TRBV20-1; CDR3aa: CSASQGFYNEQFF
j_gene: TRBJ2-1; v_gene: TRBV19; CDR3aa: CASSRTLNEQFF
j_gene: TRBJ2-3; v_gene: TRBV27; CDR3aa: CASSLEGMGDTQYF
j_gene: TRBJ2-3; v_gene: TRBV12-3/TRBV12-4; CDR3aa: CASSASGSGLTDTQYF
j_gene: TRBJ2-3; v_gene: TRBV7-2; CDR3aa: CASSPRAGTDTQYF
j_gene: TRBJ1-2; v_gene: TRBV12-3/TRBV12-4; CDR3aa: CASSLGHRVLYGYTF
j_gene: TRBJ2-1; v_gene: TRBV4-2; CDR3aa: CASSPLAGVSDEQFF
j_gene: TRBJ1-2; v_gene: TRBV12-3/TRBV12-4; CDR3aa: CASRDTKQHGYTF
j_gene: TRBJ2-1; v_gene: TRBV20-1; CDR3aa: CSARDLGNSRGVEQFF
j_gene: TRBJ1-4; v_gene: TRBV28; CDR3aa: CASSFGGAREKLFF
j_gene: TRBJ1-6; v_gene: TRBV12-3/TRBV12-4; CDR3aa: CASRPPAAWNLHF
j_gene: TRBJ2-1; v_gene: TRBV6-2/TRBV6-3; CDR3aa: CASRTLAGVSNEQFF
j_gene: TRBJ2-5; v_gene: TRBV24-1; CDR3aa: CATSDLEGRQETQYF
j_gene: TRBJ1-4; v_gene: TRBV27; CDR3aa: CASSRILETEKLFF
j_gene: TRBJ2-7; v_gene: TRBV7-3; CDR3aa: CASSLTGQNEQYF
j_gene: TRBJ2-7; v_gene: TRBV6-5; CDR3aa: CASKPGGGEQYF
j_gene: TRBJ2-7; v_gene: TRBV6-5; CDR3aa: CASSYTGTGLEQYF
j_gene: TRBJ2-3; v_gene: TRBV25-1; CDR3aa: CASSEGGDRDTQYF
j_gene: TRBJ2-5; v_gene: TRBV4-2; CDR3aa: CASSQETGPMETQYF
j_gene: TRBJ2-1; v_gene: TRBV18; CDR3aa: CASSAPPEFSYNEQFF
j_gene: TRBJ1-5; v_gene: TRBV27; CDR3aa: CASSWDRAHQSNQPQHF
j_gene: TRBJ2-1; v_gene: TRBV3-1; CDR3aa: CASSGRLAVYNEQFF
j_gene: TRBJ2-7; v_gene: TRBV20-1; CDR3aa: CSARGGGYEQYF
j_gene: TRBJ2-1; v_gene: TRBV6-5; CDR3aa: CASSYSTRVNRNEQFF
j_gene: TRBJ2-2; v_gene: TRBV2; CDR3aa: CASTRDGASGELFF
j_gene: TRBJ2-2; v_gene: TRBV12-3/TRBV12-4; CDR3aa: CASESGSNTGELFF
j_gene: TRBJ1-6; v_gene: TRBV9; CDR3aa: CASSVQGFPPLHF
j_gene: TRBJ2-7; v_gene: TRBV20-1; CDR3aa: CSASPLAYSYEQYF
j_gene: TRBJ2-1; v_gene: TRBV7-8; CDR3aa: CASSYRQGNYNEQFF
j_gene: TRBJ2-3; v_gene: TRBV12-3/TRBV12-4; CDR3aa: CASHGKGVLIDTQYF